The next 2 T cell receptor beta chains were all read from a single sample in a study of shared clonotypes between healthy human individuals. Assay: immunoSEQ multiplex PCR; the TCRdb copy retains only in-frame clones and omits some. The profile shows roughly 2.2 million clones, over 90% of them singletons. The sequencing sample was made of naive CD4+ T cells from PBMCs. Specified subset: CD45RA+ positively selected. These receptors were taken from a man between 18 and 29 years old in good health. Some clones in this sample may be carry-over from other donors' samples.

A remark on this clone: Different DNA sequences within this sample yield the same CDR3. The chain couples TRBV5-1 to TRBJ1-1; D remains ambiguous. The CDR3 totals 13 residues. Between the trimmed V and J ends, which lost 1 base and 3 bases, there was a span of 7 bases. The germline V gene has CDR1 SGHRS and CDR2 YFSETQ. As DNA, the CDR3 is TGCGCCAGCAGCTTGCTGGGTGACACTGAAGCTTTCTTT. It encodes CASSLLGDTEAFF.

V gene TRBV5-4 combines with J gene TRBJ1-4, with 7 bases aligning to TRBD1. Germline CDR1 is SGHNT and CDR2 is YYREEE (reference sequence). The CDR3 has 15 amino acids. The trim removed 1 base at V and 6 bases at J, leaving 6 bases unmatched. The CDR3 region has the DNA TGTGCCAGCAGCTTGTTTCAGGGGGGGGATGAAAAACTGTTTTTT. Protein product: CASSLFQGGDEKLFF.